This T cell receptor beta chain is drawn from a study of radiation and T cells in renal cell carcinoma. Study-wide findings and caveats: From baseline, blood top tumor clonotypes peaked at 2 weeks post-radiation.

Regarding this clone: Its antigen is currently unknown.

Time point reported: blood 2 weeks post-SBRT. As for treatment: 15 Gy SBRT to primary tumor, nephrectomy 4 weeks later. The table came from immunoSEQ multiplex PCR; TCRdb's copy has only in-frame clones and leaves some out. This table holds fewer than 150,000 clones, more than 70% found once. The V gene end was trimmed by 4 bases and the J gene end by 3 bases; junction bases not matched to a gene: 8. CDR3 size: 16 residues. Germline V gene lookup returns CDR1 MNHNS and CDR2 SASEGT. The clonotype comes from a woman between 65 and 79 years old with renal cell carcinoma. This rearrangement joins TRBV6-1 to TRBJ1-4, with 7 bases identical to TRBD1. This specimen consisted of blood, obtained from a patient whose treatment included radiotherapy and nephrectomy. CDR3 residues: CASSGLTGTANEKLFF. The CDR3 DNA reads TGTGCCAGCAGTGGCCTAACCGGGACAGCTAATGAAAAACTGTTTTTT.